These T cell receptor beta chains were read from a single sample in a study of blood T cell repertoires in COVID-19. Clones were sequenced by immunoSEQ multiplex PCR, and TCRdb holds only the in-frame ones, with some missing. The sample lists around 290,000 clones; approximately 85% were seen once. Sequenced input: PBMCs or T cells enriched from blood (not recorded which). These receptors came from a young woman who had recovered from COVID-19. CDR3s include the opening cysteine and the closing phenylalanine or tryptophan. A D gene is named only where the DNA matches it firmly. Size is stated for part of the rows, as once, few or many counts, or as a class when the clone is expanded.

TRBV11-3,TRBJ1-1,-,-,CASSSARGGNTEAFF,TGTGCCAGCAGCTCCGCGCGGGGGGGGAACACTGAAGCTTTCTTT
TRBV5-4,TRBJ2-7,once,TRBD2,CASTTYGTSIFEQYF,TGTGCCAGCACCACTTACGGGACTAGCATCTTCGAGCAGTACTTC
TRBV27,TRBJ2-7,-,-,CASSRVGSGYEQYF,TGTGCCAGCAGTAGGGTGGGCAGCGGATACGAGCAGTACTTC
TRBV9,TRBJ1-6,-,TRBD1,CASSQGTGISPLHF,TGTGCCAGCAGCCAAGGGACAGGAATTTCACCCCTCCACTTT
TRBV6-5,TRBJ1-5,-,-,CASSYGGGANEPQHF,TGTGCCAGCAGTTACGGCGGGGGGGCCAACGAGCCCCAGCATTTT
TRBV2,TRBJ1-3,-,-,CASSAYDILGNTIYF,TGTGCCAGCAGTGCCTATGACATCCTCGGAAACACCATATATTTT
TRBV27,TRBJ2-6,-,TRBD1,CASSYAVDRTVAGANVLTF,TGTGCCAGCAGTTACGCTGTGGACAGGACGGTTGCCGGGGCCAACGTCCTGACTTTC
TRBV6-5,TRBJ1-6,once,-,CASSYLSGAYNSPLHF,TGTGCCAGCAGTTACCTCTCAGGGGCCTATAATTCACCCCTCCACTTT
TRBV6-5,TRBJ1-5,-,TRBD1,CASSTGVYQPQHF,TGTGCCAGCAGCACAGGGGTCTATCAGCCCCAGCATTTT
TRBV9,TRBJ2-6,-,-,CASSVGFVTAASGANVLTF,TGTGCCAGCAGCGTAGGCTTCGTGACTGCCGCATCTGGGGCCAACGTCCTGACTTTC
TRBV15,TRBJ1-1,-,-,CATSRDLGVGAFF,TGTGCCACCAGCAGAGATTTGGGAGTTGGGGCTTTCTTT
TRBV3-1/TRBV3-2,TRBJ1-1,-,-,CASSQDGGTEAFF,TGTGCCAGCAGCCAAGATGGGGGGACCGAAGCTTTCTTT
TRBV3-1/TRBV3-2,TRBJ2-5,-,TRBD2,CASSQAPGTSRWETQYF,TGTGCCAGCAGCCAGGCCCCCGGGACTAGCCGCTGGGAGACCCAGTACTTC
TRBV4-3,TRBJ1-4,-,-,CASSQDGITATNEKLFF,TGCGCCAGCAGCCAAGACGGTATAACAGCAACTAATGAAAAACTGTTTTTT
TRBV4-1,TRBJ2-1,-,-,CASSQVGSVNEQFF,TGCGCCAGCAGCCAAGTCGGGAGTGTGAATGAGCAGTTCTTC
TRBV28,TRBJ1-6,-,-,CASSFSRANSPLHF,TGTGCCAGCAGTTTTTCGAGGGCGAATTCACCCCTCCACTTT
TRBV7-2,TRBJ2-2,once,-,CASSLNRATRELFF,TGTGCCAGCAGCTTAAACAGGGCGACGCGGGAGCTGTTTTTT
TRBV5-6,TRBJ1-3,-,TRBD1,CASSLGGGGNTIYF,TGTGCCAGCAGCCTGGGAGGGGGCGGAAACACCATATATTTT
TRBV11-3,TRBJ2-7,-,TRBD2,CASSLVAGGRSYEQYF,TGTGCCAGCAGCTTAGTAGCGGGGGGACGATCCTACGAGCAGTACTTC
TRBV5-1,TRBJ1-4,-,TRBD1,CASSLDAGTGGFVTNEKLFF,TGCGCCAGCAGCTTGGACGCCGGGACAGGGGGCTTCGTAACTAATGAAAAACTGTTTTTT
TRBV4-1,TRBJ1-1,-,-,CASSPFGGRWNEAFF,TGCGCCAGCAGCCCCTTCGGGGGGCGTTGGAACGAAGCTTTCTTT
TRBV28,TRBJ2-7,once,-,CASSPPGYEQYF,TGTGCCAGCAGCCCCCCCGGCTACGAGCAGTACTTC
TRBV27,TRBJ1-1,-,TRBD1,CASSYYRGDTEAFF,TGTGCCAGCAGTTACTACAGGGGCGACACTGAAGCTTTCTTT
TRBV9,TRBJ1-1,-,TRBD1,CASSVTGTGNTEAFF,TGTGCCAGCAGCGTAACTGGGACAGGGAACACTGAAGCTTTCTTT
TRBV7-8,TRBJ2-1,-,TRBD2,CASSSSGRLSSYNEQFF,TGTGCCAGCAGCTCGAGCGGGAGGCTCAGCTCCTACAATGAGCAGTTCTTC
TRBV9,TRBJ2-7,once,TRBD2,CASSVGGRGYEQYF,TGTGCCAGCAGCGTAGGCGGGAGGGGGTACGAGCAGTACTTC
TRBV7-6,TRBJ2-1,-,TRBD2,CASSVGLAGLYNEQFF,TGTGCCAGCAGCGTCGGACTAGCGGGGCTGTACAATGAGCAGTTCTTC
TRBV27,TRBJ2-5,-,-,CASSLEGGRETQYF,TGTGCCAGCAGTTTAGAAGGGGGTAGAGAGACCCAGTACTTC
TRBV29-1,TRBJ2-3,-,TRBD2,CSVESPRSSGKTDTQYF,TGCAGCGTTGAAAGCCCCCGCAGTAGCGGGAAGACAGATACGCAGTATTTT
TRBV27,TRBJ2-5,-,TRBD1,CASSSLTGQQETQYF,TGTGCCAGCAGTTCCCTGACAGGGCAACAAGAGACCCAGTACTTC
TRBV18,TRBJ1-4,-,-,CASSPATNNEKLFF,TGTGCCAGCTCACCAGCTACCAATAATGAAAAACTGTTTTTT
TRBV11-2,TRBJ2-7,-,-,CASSPGPSYEQYF,TGTGCCAGCAGCCCAGGCCCGTCCTACGAGCAGTACTTC
TRBV25-1,TRBJ1-2,once,TRBD1,CASAHAWTGGRYGYTF,TGTGCCAGCGCTCATGCTTGGACAGGGGGCCGCTATGGCTACACCTTC
TRBV3-1/TRBV3-2,TRBJ2-2,-,TRBD1,CASSQGFRDRGPYTGELFF,TGTGCCAGCAGCCAAGGTTTTAGGGACAGGGGGCCCTACACCGGGGAGCTGTTTTTT
TRBV6-4,TRBJ1-4,-,TRBD1,CASRTGYEEGSPTNEKLFF,TGTGCCAGCAGGACAGGGTATGAGGAAGGGAGCCCAACTAATGAAAAACTGTTTTTT
TRBV3-1/TRBV3-2,TRBJ2-1,few,TRBD2,CASSPLGGLAGGPGRNEQFF,TGTGCCAGCAGCCCGCTAGGGGGACTAGCGGGGGGGCCTGGGAGAAATGAGCAGTTCTTC
TRBV4-3,TRBJ2-1,-,TRBD1,CASSQVGDRGSNEQFF,TGCGCCAGCAGCCAAGTTGGGGACAGGGGCTCAAATGAGCAGTTCTTC
TRBV19,TRBJ2-5,-,TRBD1,CASSMGPGQRPTQYF,TGTGCCAGTAGTATGGGACCGGGACAGCGCCCTACCCAGTACTTC
TRBV11-1,TRBJ1-6,-,-,CASSLRESYNSPLHF,TGTGCCAGCAGCTTACGGGAGAGTTATAATTCACCCCTCCACTTT
TRBV28,TRBJ2-1,-,TRBD1,CASSLGRSDRARGGYNEQFF,TGTGCCAGCAGTTTAGGAAGGTCGGACAGGGCTCGAGGGGGCTACAATGAGCAGTTCTTC
TRBV7-2,TRBJ1-2,-,TRBD1,CASSRGQADYGYTF,TGTGCCAGCAGCCGCGGACAGGCTGATTATGGCTACACCTTC
TRBV5-1,TRBJ1-1,-,-,CASSLRGGEAFF,TGCGCCAGCAGCTTAAGGGGAGGAGAAGCTTTCTTT
TRBV28,TRBJ1-2,-,TRBD1,CASSLSRDSLDGYTF,TGTGCCAGCAGTTTATCCCGGGACAGCTTGGATGGCTACACCTTC
TRBV6-5,TRBJ2-1,-,TRBD1,CASSPRQGFIHEQFF,TGTGCCAGCAGTCCCAGACAGGGGTTCATCCATGAGCAGTTCTTC
TRBV5-4,TRBJ1-5,-,-,CASNQVRSKYSNQPQHF,TGTGCCAGCAATCAGGTCAGATCCAAATATAGCAATCAGCCCCAGCATTTT
TRBV5-4,TRBJ2-7,-,TRBD2,CASSGGTSGYEQYF,TGTGCCAGCAGCGGCGGGACTAGCGGGTACGAGCAGTACTTC